This TCR beta chain was identified in a study of response to subunit inactivated influenza vaccine (dated by TCRdb to 2017 to 2018). At the level of the whole study: Deep quantitative profiling of the T cell receptor repertoire was used in the study to follow responses to a trivalent subunit inactivated influenza vaccine. Broad study findings and their caveats: According to the authors, only a limited number of new T cells may be recruited by each seasonal influenza vaccination.

To note about this clonotype: Its cognate antigen has yet to be identified. Qualities for individual bases were not recorded, and no much larger clone is one base off.

The library relied on RT-PCR. The sequencer listed for this sample is Illumina HiSeq 2500. TCRdb reprocessed the public reads (quality trimming at Q25 with fastp, clone calling with MiXCR) and kept in-frame beta chains. Merged by CDR3 protein, the rows form single entries marked with the most common genes and DNA. In all, the sample holds roughly 500,000 distinct CDR3 sequences, and around 25% of those were seen once. The top ten hold about 3% of the sample. CDR1 and CDR2 (LGHDT, YNNKEL) derive from the germline V gene (reference sequence). Trimming removed 0 bases from V and 6 bases from J, leaving 11 bases between the germline ends. The CDR3 goes from the cysteine to the phenylalanine over 14 residues. The entry retains the CDR3 DNA only, 42 bases that are in frame from base 1. Separately, the same data were catalogued under a study of T cells expressing NK-cell markers. The second study reports: 5'RACE template switching, by which a universal primer site and unique molecular identifiers were added, was used to make TCR beta cDNA libraries. TCR beta-chain repertoires were profiled in sorted CD3+CD56+NKG2C+, CD3+CD56+NKG2C- and CD3+CD56-NKG2C+ T-cell subsets from about 8 donors. Seven of the eight sequenced donors were HCMV-seropositive and one was HCMV-seronegative. To restrict sorting to alphabetaTCR-expressing T cells, an anti-gammadeltaTCR antibody was added in several experiments. In over five donors, the dominant CD3+CD56+NKG2C+ clonotypes were found to rank among the top 10 CD8+ clonotypes and to make up about 1.0-7.5% of CD8+ T cells. Those dominant clonotypes were again the most abundant among CD3+CD56-NKG2C+ cells in a few donors, at about 25-60.1%. It remained unclear whether the expanded NKG2C-expressing T cell clones were specific for HCMV antigens. All eight donors whose samples were sequenced were randomly selected healthy volunteers, three of them men and five women. HCMV serostatus was determined by detecting HCMV-specific IgG in serum with a commercial ELISA kit. Ficoll density gradient centrifugation was used to isolate peripheral blood mononuclear cells from blood. CD4+ and CD8+ T cells were isolated from PBMC by magnetic immunoseparation with Miltenyi isolation kits. Priming for cDNA synthesis came from the TCR beta constant segment, and two successive PCR amplification steps followed. Illumina HiSeq 2000/2500, MiSeq or NextSeq was used to sequence libraries as 2 x 150 bp reads. MIGEC was used to demultiplex reads and group the reads by UMI, and MiTCR was used to assemble and quantify clonotypes. To remove erroneous sequences, TCR cDNA sequences were retained only when supported by two or more reads. The tcR package was used for downstream repertoire analysis, with clonotypes matched between fractions based on CDR3 nucleotide sequence plus V segment. Antigen specificity was annotated against VDJdb with VDJmatch, allowing one amino acid substitution in CDR3.

Sequenced here: CD4+ T cells sorted from PBMCs, sampled 12 days after vaccination. The chain was built from TRBV3-1 and TRBJ1-1; confidence is insufficient to name the D gene. The clonotype comes from a man aged 45 to 65 who received an inactivated influenza vaccine. Donor details come from another sample of the same person, matched by shared clones. The bases are TGTGCCAGCAGCCAAGAATTGTCGGGTTCTGAAGCTTTCTTT. This translates into CASSQELSGSEAFF. Where the CDR3 stops, the reference TRBV3-1 and TRBJ1-1 genes take over; the full variable domain is DTAVSQTPKYLVTQMGNDKSIKCEQNLGHDTMYWYKQDSKKFLKIMFSYNNKELIINETVPNRFSPKSPDKAHLNLHINSLELGDSAVYFCASSQELSGSEAFFGQGTRLTVV.